These T cell receptor beta chains were read from a single sample in a study of siplizumab effects on memory and regulatory T cells. TCRdb's table, derived via immunoSEQ multiplex PCR, lists solely in-frame clones and lacks some. The sample consists of 50,000 to 75,000 clones, 79% of them appearing once. Sequencing input: memory CD4+ T cells sorted from blood. Every receptor here comes from a human donor in good health. Each CDR3 is given with its conserved first and last residue. Each record gives: J gene, V gene, clone size, D gene, CDR3 protein, CDR3 DNA. The D gene is left open where the match is weak. Some rows mark clone size as missing; the rest say once, few, many or name a class of expanded clone.

TRBJ1-2,TRBV19,NA,TRBD1,CASSTTGGAHYGYTF,TGTGCCAGTAGTACCACAGGGGGCGCTCACTATGGCTACACCTTC
TRBJ2-4,TRBV7-2,NA,TRBD2,CASSSRTSGGRNIQYF,TGTGCCAGCAGCTCCCGGACTAGCGGGGGGCGGAACATTCAGTACTTC
TRBJ2-3,TRBV11-2,NA,TRBD2,CASSLRGSSTDTQYF,TGTGCCAGCAGCTTGCGGGGGAGTAGCACAGATACGCAGTATTTT
TRBJ1-1,TRBV10-2,few,NA,CASSDQGNLAFF,TGCGCCAGCAGTGACCAGGGGAATCTAGCTTTCTTT
TRBJ2-7,TRBV10-1,NA,TRBD1,CASSESGQGYREQYF,TGCGCCAGCAGTGAGTCGGGACAGGGTTATCGCGAGCAGTACTTC
TRBJ2-2,TRBV7-2,NA,NA,CASSRGGPNTGELFF,TGTGCCAGCAGCCGTGGGGGACCGAACACCGGGGAGCTGTTTTTT
TRBJ2-3,TRBV14,NA,NA,CASSLISSDTQYF,TGTGCCAGCAGCCTCATCTCCTCGGATACGCAGTATTTT
TRBJ1-5,TRBV2,NA,NA,CASSGGRGSSGPRHF,TGTGCCAGCAGTGGGGGGCGGGGGTCCTCGGGGCCCCGGCATTTT
TRBJ2-5,TRBV7-2,NA,TRBD1,CASSLSLGGFETQYF,TGTGCCAGCAGCTTAAGTTTAGGGGGCTTTGAGACCCAGTACTTC
TRBJ2-7,TRBV7-2,few,TRBD1,CASSIRTGPPYEQYF,TGTGCCAGCAGCATCAGGACAGGCCCCCCTTACGAGCAGTACTTC
TRBJ1-5,TRBV30,NA,NA,CAWSGGVREDQPQHF,TGTGCCTGGAGCGGAGGGGTGAGGGAGGATCAGCCCCAGCATTTT
TRBJ2-7,TRBV7-2,NA,NA,CASSSSIEQYF,TGTGCCAGCAGCTCCTCGATCGAGCAGTACTTC
TRBJ1-2,TRBV4-2,NA,NA,CASSQGGGDYGYTF,TGTGCCAGCAGCCAAGGGGGGGGCGACTATGGCTACACCTTC
TRBJ2-3,TRBV28,NA,TRBD1,CASRQLSGQARTDTQYF,TGTGCCAGCAGGCAACTCTCCGGACAGGCTCGCACAGATACGCAGTATTTT
TRBJ2-3,TRBV6-1,NA,TRBD2,CASRGLAGDTQYF,TGTGCCAGCAGGGGACTAGCGGGGGATACGCAGTATTTT
TRBJ1-5,TRBV10-1,few,TRBD1,CASSEGQGQPQHF,TGCGCCAGCAGTGAGGGACAGGGCCAGCCCCAGCATTTT
TRBJ1-4,TRBV9,NA,TRBD1,CASSAGDRGWANEKLFF,TGTGCCAGCAGCGCCGGTGACAGGGGCTGGGCCAATGAAAAACTGTTTTTT
TRBJ2-7,TRBV14,NA,NA,CASSFGTSYEQYF,TGTGCCAGCAGCTTTGGGACCTCCTACGAGCAGTACTTC
TRBJ2-1,TRBV11-1,NA,TRBD2,CASSLAPRGGEQFF,TGTGCCAGCAGCTTAGCCCCCCGGGGGGGAGAGCAGTTCTTC
TRBJ2-7,TRBV27,once,NA,CASSLSGEAEQYF,TGTGCCAGCAGTTTATCCGGGGAGGCCGAGCAGTACTTC
TRBJ1-3,TRBV11-3,NA,NA,CASSPGGNTIYF,TGTGCCAGCAGCCCCGGAGGAAACACCATATATTTT
TRBJ2-5,TRBV5-1,NA,TRBD1,CASTTGERETQYF,TGCGCCAGCACGACAGGGGAGCGGGAGACCCAGTACTTC
TRBJ1-1,TRBV23-1,NA,NA,CASSLIPGKRGAFF,TGCGCCAGCAGCCTAATACCAGGGAAACGAGGAGCTTTCTTT
TRBJ2-7,TRBV28,NA,TRBD1,CATLRQGGSYEQYF,TGTGCCACCTTGCGACAGGGGGGCTCCTACGAGCAGTACTTC
TRBJ1-4,TRBV13,NA,TRBD1,CASSFGGTGLSEKLFF,TGTGCCAGCAGCTTCGGCGGGACAGGGCTGAGCGAAAAACTGTTTTTT